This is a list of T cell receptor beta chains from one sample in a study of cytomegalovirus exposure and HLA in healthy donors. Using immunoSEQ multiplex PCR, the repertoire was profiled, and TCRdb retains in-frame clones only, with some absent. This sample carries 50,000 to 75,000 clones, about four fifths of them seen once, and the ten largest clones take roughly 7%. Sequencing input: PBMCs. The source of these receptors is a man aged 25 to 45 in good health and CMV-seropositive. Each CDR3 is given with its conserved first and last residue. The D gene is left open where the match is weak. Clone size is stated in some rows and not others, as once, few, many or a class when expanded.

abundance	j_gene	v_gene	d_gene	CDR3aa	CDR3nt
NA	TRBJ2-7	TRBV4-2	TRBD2	CASSQDRAGGPDEQYF	TGTGCCAGCAGCCAAGATCGAGCGGGGGGGCCAGACGAGCAGTACTTC
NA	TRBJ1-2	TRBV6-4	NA	CASSDGQSYGYTF	TGTGCCAGCAGTGACGGGCAGTCCTATGGCTACACCTTC
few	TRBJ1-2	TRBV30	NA	CAYGEGAYGYTF	TGTGCCTATGGAGAGGGAGCGTATGGCTACACCTTC
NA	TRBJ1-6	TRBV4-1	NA	CASSQGGGGGSPLHF	TGCGCCAGCAGCCAAGGTGGGGGAGGGGGATCACCCCTCCACTTT
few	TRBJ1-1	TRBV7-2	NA	CASSLDRLNTEAFF	TGTGCCAGCAGCCTGGACAGACTAAACACTGAAGCTTTCTTT
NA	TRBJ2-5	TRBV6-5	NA	CASRDFILETQYF	TGTGCCAGCAGGGACTTCATTCTGGAGACCCAGTACTTC
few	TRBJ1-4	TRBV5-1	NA	CASSLTPGAAEKGEKLFF	TGCGCCAGCAGCTTGACCCCGGGAGCGGCGGAGAAAGGGGAAAAACTGTTTTTT
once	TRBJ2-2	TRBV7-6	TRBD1	CASSRDRVTGELFF	TGTGCCAGCAGCCGGGACAGGGTCACCGGGGAGCTGTTTTTT
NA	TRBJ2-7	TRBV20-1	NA	CSASRYEQYF	TGCAGTGCCTCCCGCTACGAGCAGTACTTC
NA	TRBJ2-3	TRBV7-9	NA	CASSKRAVSTDTQYF	TGTGCCAGCAGCAAGAGGGCAGTTAGCACAGATACGCAGTATTTT
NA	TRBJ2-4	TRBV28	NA	CASSTQALAKNIQYF	TGTGCCAGCAGTACTCAAGCCCTAGCCAAAAACATTCAGTACTTC
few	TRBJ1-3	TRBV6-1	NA	CASSERGFGNTIYF	TGTGCCAGCAGTGAACGAGGGTTTGGAAACACCATATATTTT
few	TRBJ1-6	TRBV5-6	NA	CASSLWTQGRNSPLHF	TGTGCCAGCAGCTTGTGGACGCAGGGAAGGAATTCACCCCTCCACTTT
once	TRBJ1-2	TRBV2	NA	CASSYQGDGYTF	TGTGCCAGCAGTTATCAGGGTGATGGCTACACCTTC
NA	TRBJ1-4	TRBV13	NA	CASSLGLIREGTNEKLFF	TGTGCCAGCAGCTTAGGCCTCATCAGGGAAGGAACTAATGAAAAACTGTTTTTT
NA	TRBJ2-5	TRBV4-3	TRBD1	CASSQGGQEPQETQYF	TGCGCCAGCAGCCAAGGGGGACAGGAACCCCAAGAGACCCAGTACTTC
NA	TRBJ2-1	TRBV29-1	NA	CSVGGYSVDNEQFF	TGCAGCGTCGGAGGGTATAGCGTGGACAATGAGCAGTTCTTC
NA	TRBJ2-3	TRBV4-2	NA	CASSPGPGTGGSDTQYF	TGTGCCAGCAGCCCCGGTCCCGGGACTGGGGGATCAGATACGCAGTATTTT
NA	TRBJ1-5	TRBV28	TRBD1	CAVASGRTGQPQHF	TGTGCCGTTGCAAGCGGCAGGACAGGTCAGCCCCAGCATTTT
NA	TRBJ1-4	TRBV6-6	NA	CASSYSILSEKLFF	TGTGCCAGCAGTTACTCGATCCTGAGCGAAAAACTGTTTTTT
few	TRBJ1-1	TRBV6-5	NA	CASSFRDLRGNTEAFF	TGTGCCAGCAGTTTCCGGGACCTCAGGGGGAACACTGAAGCTTTCTTT
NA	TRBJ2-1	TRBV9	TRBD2	CASSLLAGYEQFF	TGTGCCAGCAGCCTACTAGCGGGGTATGAGCAGTTCTTC
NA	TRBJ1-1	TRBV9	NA	CASSEEPTNTEAFF	TGTGCCAGCAGCGAAGAACCGACAAACACTGAAGCTTTCTTT
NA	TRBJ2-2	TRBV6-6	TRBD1	CASRHPGTANTGELFF	TGTGCCAGCAGGCACCCTGGGACAGCGAACACCGGGGAGCTGTTTTTT
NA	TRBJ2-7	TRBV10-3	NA	CAISESNQGYEQYF	TGTGCCATCAGTGAGTCGAATCAGGGATACGAGCAGTACTTC
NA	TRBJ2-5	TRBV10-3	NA	CAISEGGETQYF	TGTGCCATCAGTGAGGGAGGGGAGACCCAGTACTTC
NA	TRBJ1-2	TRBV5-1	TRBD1	CASSLTDRVWGYTF	TGCGCCAGCAGCCTAACTGACAGGGTGTGGGGCTACACCTTC
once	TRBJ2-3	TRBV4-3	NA	CASSQPGHTADTQYF	TGCGCCAGCAGCCAACCGGGACATACGGCAGATACGCAGTATTTT
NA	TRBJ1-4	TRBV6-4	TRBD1	CASSDPGQGSYEKLFF	TGTGCCAGCAGTGACCCCGGACAGGGCTCCTATGAAAAACTGTTTTTT
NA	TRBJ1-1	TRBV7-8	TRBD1	CASSLAVQGGTEAFF	TGTGCCAGCAGCTTAGCAGTACAGGGGGGAACTGAAGCTTTCTTT
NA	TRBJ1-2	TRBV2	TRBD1	CASNLTPGQVDGYTF	TGTGCCAGCAACTTAACGCCGGGACAGGTGGATGGCTACACCTTC
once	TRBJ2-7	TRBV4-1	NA	CASSQETPLDEQYF	TGCGCCAGCAGCCAAGAAACTCCTCTAGACGAGCAGTACTTC
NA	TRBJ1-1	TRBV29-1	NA	CSAPVPWTTSNTEAFF	TGCAGCGCCCCAGTCCCTTGGACAACCTCGAACACTGAAGCTTTCTTT
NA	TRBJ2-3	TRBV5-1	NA	CASSLARRSTDTQYF	TGCGCCAGCAGCTTGGCCAGGAGGAGCACAGATACGCAGTATTTT
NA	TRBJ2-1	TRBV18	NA	CASSPPGRNEQFF	TGTGCCAGCTCACCACCGGGGCGGAATGAGCAGTTCTTC
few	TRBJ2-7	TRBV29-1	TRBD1	CSVSGTASSYEQYF	TGCAGCGTCTCCGGGACAGCGAGCTCCTACGAGCAGTACTTC
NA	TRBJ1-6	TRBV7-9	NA	CASTLTRDSPLHF	TGTGCCAGCACCCTGACGAGGGATTCACCCCTCCACTTT
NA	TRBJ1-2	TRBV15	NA	CATWTPEKSYTF	TGTGCCACTTGGACACCAGAGAAGAGCTACACCTTC
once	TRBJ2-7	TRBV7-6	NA	CASSLGGTVNEQYF	TGTGCCAGCAGCTTAGGGGGGACTGTGAACGAGCAGTACTTC
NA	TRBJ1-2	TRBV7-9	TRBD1	CASSTRDRGVLRHGYTF	TGTGCCAGCAGCACGAGGGACAGGGGAGTTTTGAGGCATGGCTACACCTTC
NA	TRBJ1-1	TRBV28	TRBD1	CASSLGQGNTEAFF	TGTGCCAGCAGTTTAGGACAGGGGAACACTGAAGCTTTCTTT
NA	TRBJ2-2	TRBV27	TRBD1	CASRPGQGRTGELFF	TGTGCCAGCAGACCGGGACAGGGGCGAACCGGGGAGCTGTTTTTT
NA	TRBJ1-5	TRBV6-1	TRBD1	CASSDQGQLGRPQHF	TGTGCCAGCAGTGATCAGGGACAGCTAGGAAGGCCCCAGCATTTT
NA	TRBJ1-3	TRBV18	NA	CASSPRRTVQSGNTIYF	TGTGCCAGCTCACCTCGTCGGACAGTCCAATCTGGAAACACCATATATTTT
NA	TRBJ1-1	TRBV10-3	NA	CAISESLGSTEAFF	TGTGCCATCAGTGAGTCCCTGGGGAGCACTGAAGCTTTCTTT
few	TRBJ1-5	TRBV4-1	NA	CASSRGLRGRNSNQPQHF	TGCGCCAGCAGCCGAGGACTTAGAGGGAGAAATAGCAATCAGCCCCAGCATTTT
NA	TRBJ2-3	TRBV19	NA	CASKVGDFILGTDTQYF	TGTGCCAGTAAGGTAGGGGATTTCATTCTGGGCACAGATACGCAGTATTTT
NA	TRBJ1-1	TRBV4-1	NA	CASSPQALSEAFF	TGCGCCAGCAGCCCACAGGCTCTGAGTGAAGCTTTCTTT
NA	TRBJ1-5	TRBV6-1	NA	CASSQYRARQPQHF	TGTGCCAGCAGCCAATACAGGGCCCGGCAGCCCCAGCATTTT
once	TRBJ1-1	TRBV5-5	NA	CASSRGAGPTNTEAFF	TGTGCCAGCAGCCGCGGGGCGGGCCCTACGAACACTGAAGCTTTCTTT
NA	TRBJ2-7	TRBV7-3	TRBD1	CASSLIHRGEQYF	TGTGCCAGCAGCTTAATCCACAGGGGCGAGCAGTACTTC
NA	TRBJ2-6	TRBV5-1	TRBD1	CASSLAGTVSVLTF	TGCGCCAGCAGCTTGGCCGGGACAGTCAGCGTCCTGACTTTC
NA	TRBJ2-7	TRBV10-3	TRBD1	CAISPGTGGYEQYF	TGTGCCATCAGTCCCGGGACAGGGGGCTACGAGCAGTACTTC